The rows below give T cell receptor beta chains drawn from one sample of a study of radiation and T cells in renal cell carcinoma. Assay used: immunoSEQ multiplex PCR; TCRdb lists only in-frame clones, some missing. Among 120,000 to 150,000 clones listed, 70% to 90% were seen once. The material was blood, obtained from a patient whose treatment included radiotherapy and nephrectomy. Receptor source: a woman in her 50s with renal cell carcinoma. The CDR3 runs from the conserved cysteine through the conserved F or W. A D gene is named only where the DNA matches it firmly. For some rows the clone size is stated as once, few or many, or as a class when expanded; others skip it.

V gene	J gene	D gene	clone size	CDR3 DNA	CDR3 protein
TRBV7-2	TRBJ1-1	-	-	TGTGCCAGCAGCTTGTTGGCCCGGAACACTGAAGCTTTCTTT	CASSLLARNTEAFF
TRBV4-1	TRBJ2-7	-	few	TGCGCCAGCAGTAAGGGGGGGGATGACGAGCAGTACTTC	CASSKGGDDEQYF
TRBV29-1	TRBJ1-2	TRBD1	-	TGCAGCGTTGGGGGACAGGGAGGCTACACCTTC	CSVGGQGGYTF
TRBV6-5	TRBJ1-4	-	-	TGTGCCAGCAGTCCACAAACCTCGACAGCTGAAAAACTGTTTTTT	CASSPQTSTAEKLFF
TRBV10-3	TRBJ1-1	-	-	TGTGCCATCAGTGATTACTCAGAGAACACTGAAGCTTTCTTT	CAISDYSENTEAFF
TRBV5-1	TRBJ2-1	-	-	TGCGCCAGCAGCCCGGAATCAGAGCAGTTCTTC	CASSPESEQFF
TRBV6-4	TRBJ1-5	-	-	TGTGCCAGCAGTGACGGGGGTGGACAGCCCCAGCATTTT	CASSDGGGQPQHF
TRBV20-1	TRBJ2-1	TRBD1	-	TGCAGTGCTTCCCGGGACAGGGTCGTGTTCTTC	CSASRDRVVFF
TRBV5-1	TRBJ2-2	TRBD2	few	TGCGCCAGCAGGACTAGCGGCAACACCGGGGAGCTGTTTTTT	CASRTSGNTGELFF
TRBV6-6	TRBJ2-3	TRBD1	-	TGTGCCAGCAGTTACTCGAGGGACAGAGGAGATACGCAGTATTTT	CASSYSRDRGDTQYF
TRBV7-2	TRBJ1-6	TRBD1	-	TGTGCCAGCAGCCAGAGGGACAGGGGGCATTCACCCCTCCACTTT	CASSQRDRGHSPLHF
TRBV10-3	TRBJ2-1	-	-	TGTGCCATCAGTCCCGTGAGCGAGGGGTACAATGAGCAGTTCTTC	CAISPVSEGYNEQFF
TRBV4-3	TRBJ2-1	TRBD2	-	TGCGCCAGCAGCCAAGATGTAAGCGGGGTCTCATGGCAGTTCTTC	CASSQDVSGVSWQFF
TRBV5-6	TRBJ1-5	TRBD1	-	TGTGCCAGCAGCTCAGACAGGGTAGGGCAGCCCCAGCATTTT	CASSSDRVGQPQHF
TRBV28	TRBJ1-1	-	-	TGTGCCAGCAGTCAAAACCGGGGATATGAAGCTTTCTTT	CASSQNRGYEAFF
TRBV5-1	TRBJ2-7	-	-	TGCGCCAGCCACCGGGACAAATTTTTAGAGCAGTACTTC	CASHRDKFLEQYF
TRBV6-6	TRBJ2-3	-	-	TGTGCCAGCAGTTACTCTTGGGATACGCAGTATTTT	CASSYSWDTQYF
TRBV9	TRBJ2-7	-	-	TGTGCCAGCAGCGCCGTTTCCGCGCGGGACGAGCAGTACTTC	CASSAVSARDEQYF
TRBV7-2	TRBJ2-3	-	-	TGTGCCAGCAGCTTATGGCTGCGTACAGATACGCAGTATTTT	CASSLWLRTDTQYF
TRBV6-6	TRBJ1-1	TRBD1	-	TGTGCCAGCAGTCCTTCACAGGGGCGAAACACTGAAGCTTTCTTT	CASSPSQGRNTEAFF
TRBV25-1	TRBJ1-2	-	-	TGTGCCAGCAGTAAGGGGTCTAACTATGGCTACACCTTC	CASSKGSNYGYTF
TRBV6-1	TRBJ1-1	-	-	TGTGCCAGCAGGGGGGGGCTGGCAGGGAACACTGAAGCTTTCTTT	CASRGGLAGNTEAFF
TRBV9	TRBJ2-7	TRBD1	-	TGTGCCAGCAGCACCGACAGGGGCGAGCAGTACTTC	CASSTDRGEQYF
TRBV7-9	TRBJ2-5	-	-	TGTGCCAGCAGCTTAGGTGTGGGAGGGGGCCAAGAGACCCAGTACTTC	CASSLGVGGGQETQYF
TRBV13	TRBJ1-2	-	-	TGTGCCAGCAGCCGACAGAACGTAAACTATGGCTACACCTTC	CASSRQNVNYGYTF
TRBV5-4	TRBJ1-4	TRBD1	many	TGTGCCAGCACCCGGGACAGGGGGGCTGAAAAACTGTTTTTT	CASTRDRGAEKLFF
TRBV5-1	TRBJ2-2	-	-	TGCGCCAGCAGCTTGGAGGCAGGGAAGCTCGGGGAGCTGTTTTTT	CASSLEAGKLGELFF
TRBV7-2	TRBJ2-3	-	-	TGTGCCAGCAGCCTTCCGATCACAGATACGCAGTATTTT	CASSLPITDTQYF
TRBV5-6	TRBJ2-3	-	-	TGTGCCAGCAGCAAGTACGTCTCTAGCGGCACAGATACGCAGTATTTT	CASSKYVSSGTDTQYF
TRBV7-2	TRBJ1-1	-	-	TGTGCCAGCAGCTTAGTTTATGCGGAAGCTTTCTTT	CASSLVYAEAFF
TRBV4-1	TRBJ2-2	-	-	TGCGCCAGCAGCCAAGATTTAGAGGCAGGGGAGCTGTTTTTT	CASSQDLEAGELFF
TRBV7-3	TRBJ2-1	TRBD2	-	TGTGCCAGCAGCTTAACCCCGGGGCGGGAGGGCAATGAGCAGTTCTTC	CASSLTPGREGNEQFF
TRBV19	TRBJ1-1	-	once	TGTGCCAGTAGCCCTAATCTCATGAACACTGAAGCTTTCTTT	CASSPNLMNTEAFF
TRBV9	TRBJ1-6	-	-	TGTGCCAGCAGCGAACGTGGTAATTCACCCCTCCACTTT	CASSERGNSPLHF
TRBV7-2	TRBJ2-7	-	-	TGTGCCAGCAGCTTAGAGAGGCGACCGCTGAGCCACGAGCAGTACTTC	CASSLERRPLSHEQYF
TRBV9	TRBJ1-3	-	-	TGTGCCAGCAGCGCGGGGGGGCACCCTGGAAACACCATATATTTT	CASSAGGHPGNTIYF
TRBV7-2	TRBJ1-1	TRBD1	few	TGTGCCAGCAGCTCCTACAGGGGGGAGACTGAAGCTTTCTTT	CASSSYRGETEAFF
TRBV6-5	TRBJ1-4	-	-	TGTGCCAGCAGTAGAATGGGAGAGGCTAATGAAAAACTGTTTTTT	CASSRMGEANEKLFF
TRBV30	TRBJ1-4	-	few	TGTGCCTGGAGTGCCCTCGGGGGCCAAGGGGAAAAACTGTTTTTT	CAWSALGGQGEKLFF
TRBV6-6	TRBJ2-7	-	-	TGTGCCAGCAGCCGTGGGGACTCTGTCTACGAGCAGTACTTC	CASSRGDSVYEQYF
TRBV9	TRBJ1-1	TRBD1	few	TGTGCCAGCAGCGTCACCGGGACAGGGGATACTGAAGCTTTCTTT	CASSVTGTGDTEAFF
TRBV9	TRBJ2-3	-	-	TGTGCCAGCAGCGTAGACGGTCGCACAGATACGCAGTATTTT	CASSVDGRTDTQYF
TRBV9	TRBJ2-1	TRBD2	-	TGTGCCAGCACCACTAGCGGGGACACCTACAATGAGCAGTTCTTC	CASTTSGDTYNEQFF
TRBV28	TRBJ2-7	-	-	TGTGCCAGCAGCTTTCAAGTCAACGAGCAGTACTTC	CASSFQVNEQYF
TRBV11-2	TRBJ2-1	-	-	TGTGCCAGCAGTCCCGGAGGCGTGAATGAGCAGTTCTTC	CASSPGGVNEQFF
TRBV7-2	TRBJ2-2	TRBD2	-	TGTGCCAGCAGCTTACTCGGGAGGGCCAGCGGGGAGCTGTTTTTT	CASSLLGRASGELFF
TRBV6-5	TRBJ1-1	-	-	TGTGCCAGCGGGCAGGGCAACACTGAAGCTTTCTTT	CASGQGNTEAFF
TRBV27	TRBJ1-2	TRBD1	once	TGTGCCAGCAGTTTAGAGAAGGGGTGGACAGGGGGCTTCCATGGCTACACCTTC	CASSLEKGWTGGFHGYTF
TRBV21-1	TRBJ2-4	-	-	TGTGCCAGCAGCAAAGGGCCCAAACTGGGCTTATCGGCCAAAAACATTCAGTACTTC	CASSKGPKLGLSAKNIQYF
TRBV4-2	TRBJ1-1	TRBD1	-	TGTGCCAGCAGCACCTTGACAGGGAAGAACACTGAAGCTTTCTTT	CASSTLTGKNTEAFF
TRBV6-5	TRBJ2-5	TRBD1	-	TGTGCCAGCAGTCCTAACCTACAGGGGCAAGAGACCCAGTACTTC	CASSPNLQGQETQYF
TRBV7-2	TRBJ1-2	-	few	TGTGCCAGCAGCAGAGAGGTTGGTGGCTACACCTTC	CASSREVGGYTF
TRBV5-6	TRBJ1-5	-	-	TGTGCCAGCAGCTTGAGCCGCAATCAGCCCCAGCATTTT	CASSLSRNQPQHF